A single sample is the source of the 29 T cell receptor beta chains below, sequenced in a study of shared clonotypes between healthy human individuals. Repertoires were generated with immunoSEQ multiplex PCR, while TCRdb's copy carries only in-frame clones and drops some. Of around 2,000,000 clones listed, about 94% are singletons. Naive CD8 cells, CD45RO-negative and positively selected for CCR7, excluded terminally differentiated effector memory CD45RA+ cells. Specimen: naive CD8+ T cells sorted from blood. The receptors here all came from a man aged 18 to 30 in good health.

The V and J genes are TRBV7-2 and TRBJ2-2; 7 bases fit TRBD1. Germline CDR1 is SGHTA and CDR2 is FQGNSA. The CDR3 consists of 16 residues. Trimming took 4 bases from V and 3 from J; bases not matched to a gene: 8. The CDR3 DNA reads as TGTGCCAGCAGCTCCAACAGGGGACCCTACACCGGGGAGCTGTTTTTT. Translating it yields CASSSNRGPYTGELFF.

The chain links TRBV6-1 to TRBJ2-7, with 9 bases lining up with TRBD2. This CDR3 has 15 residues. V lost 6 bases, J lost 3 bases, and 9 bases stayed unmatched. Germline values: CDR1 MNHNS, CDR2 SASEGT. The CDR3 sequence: CASSAWTSALYEQYF. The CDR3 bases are TGTGCCAGCAGCGCCTGGACTAGCGCTCTCTACGAGCAGTACTTC.

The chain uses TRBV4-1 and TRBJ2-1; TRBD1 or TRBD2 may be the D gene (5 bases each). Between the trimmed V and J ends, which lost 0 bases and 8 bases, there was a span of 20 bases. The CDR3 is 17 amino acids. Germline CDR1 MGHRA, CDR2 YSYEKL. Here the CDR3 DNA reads TGCGCCAGCAGCCAAGATCTGGTAGGGACGGAGGAAGATGAGCAGTTCTTC. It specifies CASSQDLVGTEEDEQFF.

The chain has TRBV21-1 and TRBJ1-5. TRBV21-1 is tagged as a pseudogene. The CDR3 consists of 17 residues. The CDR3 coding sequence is TGTGCCAGCAGCAAAGATCCCTCCGGATGTGGGGGGCAGCCCCAGCATTTT. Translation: CASSKDPSGCGGQPQHF.

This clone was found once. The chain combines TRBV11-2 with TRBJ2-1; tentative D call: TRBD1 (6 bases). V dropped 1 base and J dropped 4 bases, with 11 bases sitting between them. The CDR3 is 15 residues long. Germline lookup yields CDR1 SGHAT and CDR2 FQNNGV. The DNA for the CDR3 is TGTGCCAGCAGCTTAGGGGAAGGGGGTTACAATGAGCAGTTCTTC. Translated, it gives CASSLGEGGYNEQFF.

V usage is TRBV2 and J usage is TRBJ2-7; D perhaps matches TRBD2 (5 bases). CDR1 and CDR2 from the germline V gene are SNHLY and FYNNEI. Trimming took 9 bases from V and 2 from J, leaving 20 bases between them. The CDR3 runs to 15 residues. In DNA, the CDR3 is TGTGCCAGTGGAGAGGGAGCACAGATAGCCTACGAGCAGTACTTC. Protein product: CASGEGAQIAYEQYF.

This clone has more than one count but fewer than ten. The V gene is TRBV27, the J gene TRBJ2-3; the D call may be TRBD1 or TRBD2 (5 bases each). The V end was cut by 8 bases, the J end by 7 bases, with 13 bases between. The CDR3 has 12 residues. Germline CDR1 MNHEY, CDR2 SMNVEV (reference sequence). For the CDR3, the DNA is TGTGCCAGCTCCACGGGACCCAATACGCAGTATTTT. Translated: CASSTGPNTQYF.

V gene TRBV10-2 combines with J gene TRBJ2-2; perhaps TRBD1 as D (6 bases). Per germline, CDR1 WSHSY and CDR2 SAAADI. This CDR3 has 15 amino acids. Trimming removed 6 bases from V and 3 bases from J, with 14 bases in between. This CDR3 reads CASRFTGSDTGELFF. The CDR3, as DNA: TGCGCCAGCAGATTCACAGGGTCGGACACCGGGGAGCTGTTTTTT.

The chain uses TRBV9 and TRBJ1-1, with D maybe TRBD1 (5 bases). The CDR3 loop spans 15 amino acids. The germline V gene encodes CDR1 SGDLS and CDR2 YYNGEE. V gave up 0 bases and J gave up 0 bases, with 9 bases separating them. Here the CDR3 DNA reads TGTGCCAGCAGCGTAGGATGGGGGATGAACACTGAAGCTTTCTTT. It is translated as CASSVGWGMNTEAFF.

The CDR3 loop reads CASSLLFGGDSPLHF. The CDR3 coding sequence is TGTGCCAGCAGCTTGTTATTCGGGGGTGACTCACCCCTCCACTTT. V is TRBV5-6 and J is TRBJ1-6, with D possibly being TRBD1 (5 bases). The CDR3 has 15 residues. V was pared by 1 base and J by 10 bases, with 15 bases between. From germline, CDR1 is SGHDT and CDR2 YYEEEE.

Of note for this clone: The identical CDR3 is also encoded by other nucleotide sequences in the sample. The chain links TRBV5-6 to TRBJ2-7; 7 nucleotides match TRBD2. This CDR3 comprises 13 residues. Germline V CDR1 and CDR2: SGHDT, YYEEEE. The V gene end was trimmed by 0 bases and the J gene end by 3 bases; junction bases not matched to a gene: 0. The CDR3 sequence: CASSLGEGYEQYF. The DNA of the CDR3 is TGTGCCAGCAGCTTGGGGGAGGGCTACGAGCAGTACTTC. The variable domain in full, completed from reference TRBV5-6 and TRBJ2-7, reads DAGVTQSPTHLIKTRGQQVTLRCSPKSGHDTVSWYQQALGQGPQFIFQYYEEEERQRGNFPDRFSGHQFPNYSSELNVNALLLGDSALYLCASSLGEGYEQYFGPGTRLTVT.

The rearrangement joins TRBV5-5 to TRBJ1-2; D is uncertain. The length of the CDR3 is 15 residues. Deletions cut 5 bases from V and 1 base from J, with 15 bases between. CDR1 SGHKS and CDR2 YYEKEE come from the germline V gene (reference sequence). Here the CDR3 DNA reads TGTGCCAGCAGAGAACGTGAGCCTAGTAACTATGGCTACACCTTC. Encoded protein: CASREREPSNYGYTF.

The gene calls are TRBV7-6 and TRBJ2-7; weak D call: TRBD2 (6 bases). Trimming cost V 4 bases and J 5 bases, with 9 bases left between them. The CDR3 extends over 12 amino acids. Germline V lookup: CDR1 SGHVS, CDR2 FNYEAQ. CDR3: CASSYGGNEQYF. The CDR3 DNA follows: TGTGCCAGCAGCTACGGCGGGAACGAGCAGTACTTC.

The CDR3 sequence: CAISESLGSNQPQHF. Written as DNA, the CDR3 is TGTGCCATCAGTGAGTCGTTGGGGAGCAATCAGCCCCAGCATTTT. This chain uses TRBV10-3 with TRBJ1-5; D not resolved. Germline V gene lookup returns CDR1 ENHRY and CDR2 SYGVKD. The CDR3 is 15 residues long. V dropped 0 bases and J dropped 1 base, with 7 bases sitting between them.

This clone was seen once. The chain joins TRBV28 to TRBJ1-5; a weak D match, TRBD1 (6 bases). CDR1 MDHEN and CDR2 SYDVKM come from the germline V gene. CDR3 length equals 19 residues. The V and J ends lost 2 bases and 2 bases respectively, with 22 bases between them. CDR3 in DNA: TGTGCCAGCAGTTTAAAGGGGCAGGGGAGGTTTGGGGGCAATCAGCCCCAGCATTTT. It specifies CASSLKGQGRFGGNQPQHF.

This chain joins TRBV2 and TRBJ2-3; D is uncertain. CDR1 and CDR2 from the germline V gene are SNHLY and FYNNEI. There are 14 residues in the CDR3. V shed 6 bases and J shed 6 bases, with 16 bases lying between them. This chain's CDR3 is CASSITERPDTQYF. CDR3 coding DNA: TGTGCCAGCAGCATCACGGAACGCCCCGATACGCAGTATTTT. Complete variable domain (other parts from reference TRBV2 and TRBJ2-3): EPEVTQTPSHQVTQMGQEVILRCVPISNHLYFYWYRQILGQKVEFLVSFYNNEISEKSEIFDDQFSVERPDGSNFTLKIRSTKLEDSAMYFCASSITERPDTQYFGPGTRLTVL.

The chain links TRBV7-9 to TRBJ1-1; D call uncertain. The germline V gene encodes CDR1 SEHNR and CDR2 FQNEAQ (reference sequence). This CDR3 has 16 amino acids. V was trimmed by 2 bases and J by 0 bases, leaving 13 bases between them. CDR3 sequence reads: CASSLLGERVNTEAFF. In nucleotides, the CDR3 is TGTGCCAGCAGCTTATTGGGCGAGAGGGTGAACACTGAAGCTTTCTTT.

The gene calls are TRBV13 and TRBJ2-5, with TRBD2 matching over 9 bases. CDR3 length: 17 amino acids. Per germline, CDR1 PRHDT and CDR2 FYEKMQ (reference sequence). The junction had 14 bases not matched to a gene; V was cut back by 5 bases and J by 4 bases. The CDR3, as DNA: TGTGCCAGCAGCCACGGGGTAGCGGGGGCCGAGGGAGAGACCCAGTACTTC. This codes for CASSHGVAGAEGETQYF.

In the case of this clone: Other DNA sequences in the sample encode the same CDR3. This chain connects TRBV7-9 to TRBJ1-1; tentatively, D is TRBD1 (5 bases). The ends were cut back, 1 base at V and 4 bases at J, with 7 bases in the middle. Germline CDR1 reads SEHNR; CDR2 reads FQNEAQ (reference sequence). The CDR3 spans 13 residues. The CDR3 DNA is TGTGCCAGCAGCTTAGGAGGGGTCACTGAAGCTTTCTTT. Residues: CASSLGGVTEAFF.

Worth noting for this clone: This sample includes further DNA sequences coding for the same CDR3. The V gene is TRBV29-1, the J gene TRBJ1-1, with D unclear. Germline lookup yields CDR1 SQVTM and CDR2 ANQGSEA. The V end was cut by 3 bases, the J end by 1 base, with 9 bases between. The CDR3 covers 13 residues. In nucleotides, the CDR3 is TGCAGCGTTGAGGGTGGGCGGAACACTGAAGCTTTCTTT. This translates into CSVEGGRNTEAFF.

The CDR3 nucleotides are TGCGCCAGCAGCTACCACGGACAGTCCGGAACTGAAGCTTTCTTT. Its protein product is CASSYHGQSGTEAFF. The chain combines TRBV10-1 with TRBJ1-1; perhaps TRBD1 as D (6 bases). The CDR3 sequence is 15 residues long. The germline V and J ends were trimmed by 6 bases and 5 bases, with 19 bases remaining between them. Germline CDR1 reads WNHNN; CDR2 reads SYGVQD (reference sequence).

The DNA of the CDR3 is TGTGCCAGCAGCCTCGGACTTGGCTACGAGCAGTACTTC. Translated: CASSLGLGYEQYF. The chain employs TRBV6-5 and TRBJ2-7, with D perhaps TRBD2 (5 bases). CDR3 length: 13 amino acids. The germline V and J ends were trimmed by 6 bases and 3 bases, with 12 bases remaining between them. Germline CDR1 reads MNHEY; CDR2 reads SVGAGI.

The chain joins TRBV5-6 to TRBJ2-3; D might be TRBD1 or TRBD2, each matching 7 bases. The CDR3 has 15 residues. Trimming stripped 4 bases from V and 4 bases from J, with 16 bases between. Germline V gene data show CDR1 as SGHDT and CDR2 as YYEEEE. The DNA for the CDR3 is TGTGCCAGCAGCCAGGGGGAGGGAACCCCAGATACGCAGTATTTT. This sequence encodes CASSQGEGTPDTQYF.

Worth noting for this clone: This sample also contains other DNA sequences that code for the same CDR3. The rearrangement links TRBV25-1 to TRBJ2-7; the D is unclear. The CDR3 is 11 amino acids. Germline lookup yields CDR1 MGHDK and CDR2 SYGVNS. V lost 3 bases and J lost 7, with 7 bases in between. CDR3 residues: CASSEYGEQYF. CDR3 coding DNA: TGTGCCAGCAGTGAGTATGGGGAGCAGTACTTC.

CDR3 DNA sequence: TGCGCCAGCAGCCAACCCCTGCCGGAAAGGTTGGATCAGCCCCAGCATTTT. It codes for CASSQPLPERLDQPQHF. The J gene is TRBJ1-5, the V gene TRBV4-1; D not resolved. V lost 2 bases, J lost 5 bases, and 19 bases lay in between. The CDR3 has 17 amino acids. Germline CDR1 MGHRA, CDR2 YSYEKL.

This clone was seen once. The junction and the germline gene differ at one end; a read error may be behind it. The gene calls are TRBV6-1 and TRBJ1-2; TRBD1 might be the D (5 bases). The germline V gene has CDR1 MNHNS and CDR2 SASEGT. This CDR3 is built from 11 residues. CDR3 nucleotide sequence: TGTGCCAGCATCGAAGGGGCAGGGCCGGTATTC. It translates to CASIEGAGPVF.

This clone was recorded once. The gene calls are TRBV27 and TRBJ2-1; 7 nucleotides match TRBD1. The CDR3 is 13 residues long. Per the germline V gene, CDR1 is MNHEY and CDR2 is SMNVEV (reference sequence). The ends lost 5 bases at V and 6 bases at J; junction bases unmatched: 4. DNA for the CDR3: TGTGCCAGCAGTCCACAGGGGACCAATGAGCAGTTCTTC. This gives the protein CASSPQGTNEQFF.

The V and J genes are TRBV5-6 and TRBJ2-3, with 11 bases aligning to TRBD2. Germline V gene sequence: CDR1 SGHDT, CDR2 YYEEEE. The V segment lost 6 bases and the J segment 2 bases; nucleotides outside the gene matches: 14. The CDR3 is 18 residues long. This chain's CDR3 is CASTGGLADHPNTDTQYF. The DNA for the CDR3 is TGTGCCAGCACTGGGGGACTAGCGGACCACCCAAACACAGATACGCAGTATTTT. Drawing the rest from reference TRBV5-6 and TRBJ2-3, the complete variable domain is DAGVTQSPTHLIKTRGQQVTLRCSPKSGHDTVSWYQQALGQGPQFIFQYYEEEERQRGNFPDRFSGHQFPNYSSELNVNALLLGDSALYLCASTGGLADHPNTDTQYFGPGTRLTVL.

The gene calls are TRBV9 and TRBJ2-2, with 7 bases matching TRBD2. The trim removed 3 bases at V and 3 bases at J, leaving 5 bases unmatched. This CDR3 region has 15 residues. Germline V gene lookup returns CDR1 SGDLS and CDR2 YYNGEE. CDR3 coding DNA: TGTGCCAGCAGCGACGGGACTATGCACACCGGGGAGCTGTTTTTT. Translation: CASSDGTMHTGELFF. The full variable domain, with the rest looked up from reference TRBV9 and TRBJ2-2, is DSGVTQTPKHLITATGQRVTLRCSPRSGDLSVYWYQQSLDQGLQFLIQYYNGEERAKGNILERFSAQQFPDLHSELNLSSLELGDSALYFCASSDGTMHTGELFFGEGSRLTVL.